This T cell receptor (beta chain) was found in a study of T cells after yellow fever vaccination (dated by TCRdb to between 2018 and 2021). For the study in its entirety: The SMART-Seq v4 Ultra Low Input RNA kit was used to prepare libraries from fractions with low cell numbers. To follow T-cell clones before and after both primary and booster YFV17D yellow fever vaccination, bulk TCR alpha and beta repertoires underwent longitudinal sequencing. Two healthy male donors, one aged 18 to 29 and one aged 30 to 40 years, were included in the cohort. Blood samples were taken at several timepoints before and after primary and secondary immunization, and bulk PBMC replicates and cell subsets were isolated. Study-wide conclusions, independent of this receptor: FACS-sorted repertoires could contain abundant contaminating clonotypes from the bulk population, so computational filtering was required. Most clones expanded after primary vaccination (almost 98% of CD4 and roughly 90% of CD8) were re-detected after the booster, suggesting that broad memory maintenance occurred. Because the study included only a couple of donors, the extent to which the findings can be generalized is limited. The secondary T-cell response was weaker than the primary response but faster, peaking on day 5 instead of day 15. A small fraction of clonotypes appeared in both the CD4 and CD8 compartments, likely as a result of convergent recombination.

For sequencing, an Illumina NovaSeq 6000 was employed. TCR cDNA was made using 5'RACE template switching, a step that added a universal primer site and unique molecular identifiers. Priming for cDNA synthesis came from both the TCR alpha and TCR beta constant segments. Two PCR steps were used to amplify libraries, with sample barcodes and sequencing adapters being added in the second step. Libraries were sequenced on Illumina HiSeq 2500 (2x100 bp) or NovaSeq (2x150 bp). The published analysis was carried out like this. Reads were demultiplexed and collapsed into UMI consensus sequences with MIGEC, and V(D)J alignment was performed with MiXCR. Vaccine-responding clonotypes were identified with edgeR using replicate PBMC samples, with FDR below 0.01 and a log2 fold change above 5 up to day 15 being required. Each bulk clonotype was labeled CD4 or CD8 based on which sequenced repertoire, CD4 or CD8, contained the clonotype at higher abundance. Using fastp at Q25 and MiXCR, TCRdb reprocessed the public reads and kept productive beta chains. CDR3 protein sequences are deduplicated, and each keeps its most common genes and DNA. It is TCRdb's table, rather than the study itself, that gives the V and J calls and clone size. The sample includes 300,000 to 400,000 distinct CDR3 sequences, with approximately 12% observed a single time. The top ten clonotypes cover roughly 3% of the sample.

The CDR3 spans 16 residues, from the cysteine through the phenylalanine. Here the CDR3 DNA is all that survives: 48 bases in frame from base 1. Via the germline V gene, CDR1 is SGHRS and CDR2 YFSETQ. V was cut back by 1 base and J by 3 bases, leaving a gap of 17 bases between them. On this clonotype itself: What this receptor recognizes is not known. It has no much larger one-base neighbor in the sample; base qualities were not kept.

What this sample's treatment or condition label stands for: live attenuated yellow fever vaccine strain. A standard Ficoll-Paque protocol was used to isolate PBMCs from peripheral blood. Dynabeads CD4 and CD8 positive selection kits were used to isolate the CD4 and CD8 T-cell fractions. TriZol was used to extract RNA from bulk PBMCs, from CD4 and CD8 fractions, and from dextramer-positive and dextramer-negative fractions. The rearranged segments are TRBV5-1 and TRBJ2-7; the D gene is perhaps TRBD2, on 6 matching bases. The receptor's source is a man between 18 and 35 years old who received the YFV17D yellow fever vaccine. The material sequenced was CD4+ T cells sorted from PBMCs, taken 15 days after the yellow fever booster vaccination. In nucleotides, the sequence is TGCGCCAGCAGCTTGAATCTCAGGCAGGGAGGCTACGAGCAGTACTTC. Translated, it gives CASSLNLRQGGYEQYF.